Following are 18 T cell receptor beta chains from one sample sequenced in a study of cytotoxic CD8 clonotypes in ibrutinib-treated CLL. The protocol was immunoSEQ multiplex PCR, while the TCRdb copy is restricted to in-frame clones and leaves out a portion. The sample lists some 85,000 clones, approximately 71% occurring once. The sample in question was PBMCs, obtained after 24 months of ibrutinib treatment. These receptors came from a human donor with chronic lymphocytic leukemia.

There are a few counts of this clone. The chain links TRBV5-1 to TRBJ2-7, with 7 bases matching TRBD1. The germline gives CDR1 SGHRS, CDR2 YFSETQ. This CDR3 is 15 amino acids long. V was pared by 3 bases and J by 5 bases, with 11 bases of the junction left unmatched. CDR3 region: CASSSYRGLTNEQYF. As DNA, the CDR3 is TGCGCCAGCAGCTCCTACAGGGGTCTCACGAACGAGCAGTACTTC.

The CDR3 region has the DNA TGTGCCAGCTCACCACGCACAGACGCGACTGGAAACACCATATATTTT. Protein product: CASSPRTDATGNTIYF. The V gene is TRBV18, the J gene TRBJ1-3; no clear D gene. Germline CDR1 and CDR2: KGHSH and LQKENI. The CDR3 runs to 16 residues. Trimming cost V 1 base and J 2 bases, with 12 bases left between them.

This clone was seen only a few times. CDR3 coding DNA: TGTGCCAGCAGCACCCGGGACTCCTTTAGCTCCTACAATGAGCAGTTCTTC. This translates into CASSTRDSFSSYNEQFF. This rearrangement joins TRBV11-2 to TRBJ2-1, with D perhaps matching TRBD2 (6 bases). Germline V lookup: CDR1 SGHAT, CDR2 FQNNGV. Trimming shortened V by 5 bases and J by 0 bases, and 17 bases separated the two germline ends. The CDR3 totals 17 residues.

This clone occurred a few times. The chain is built from TRBV6-1 and TRBJ1-1; D is possibly TRBD1 (5 bases). The germline V gene encodes CDR1 MNHNS and CDR2 SASEGT. V was clipped by 8 bases and J by 0 bases, with 10 bases between them. CDR3 length equals 13 residues. In DNA form, the CDR3 reads TGTGCCAGCTGGGGGAGGATGAACACTGAAGCTTTCTTT. Its protein product is CASWGRMNTEAFF.

The chain links TRBV5-4 to TRBJ2-7; D possibly matches TRBD1 or TRBD2 (5 bases each). Between the trimmed V and J ends, which lost 3 bases and 3 bases, there was a span of 16 bases. The CDR3 spans 15 residues. From germline, CDR1 is SGHNT and CDR2 YYREEE (reference sequence). The DNA of the CDR3 is TGTGCCAGCAGCTCGGGGTTGCAGGGTGGCTACGAGCAGTACTTC. Protein product: CASSSGLQGGYEQYF.

This clone came up once. V and J are TRBV11-1 and TRBJ1-3; D might be TRBD1 (6 bases). Germline assignment: CDR1 SGHAT and CDR2 FQDESV (reference sequence). This CDR3 is built from 15 residues. The V gene lost 5 bases and the J gene lost 0 bases, with 11 bases spanning the gap. The CDR3 loop reads CASSARGRSGNTIYF. CDR3 coding DNA: TGTGCCAGCAGCGCCAGGGGCCGCTCTGGAAACACCATATATTTT.

The chain links TRBV9 to TRBJ2-1; TRBD2 aligns across 7 bases. CDR3 size: 18 residues. The J segment lost 8 bases and the V segment lost 0 bases, leaving 17 bases of the junction unmatched. The germline V gene has CDR1 SGDLS and CDR2 YYNGEE. The CDR3 coding sequence is TGTGCCAGCAGCGTAGGTCAGCCCTGGACTAGTATTATCGATGAGCAGTTCTTC. Residues: CASSVGQPWTSIIDEQFF.

The count of this clone is one. The gene calls are TRBV30 and TRBJ1-4, with 10 bases that match TRBD1. Trimming took 1 base from V and 2 from J; bases not matched to a gene: 10. This CDR3 comprises 18 residues. Germline assignment: CDR1 GTSNPN and CDR2 SVGIG (reference sequence). In DNA, the CDR3 is TGTGCCTGGAGTGGAACGACAGGGGGCGATCCCACTAATGAAAAACTGTTTTTT. Its translation: CAWSGTTGGDPTNEKLFF.

The chain employs TRBV28 and TRBJ1-1; D uncertain. Looked up from germline, CDR1 is MDHEN and CDR2 is SYDVKM. V was clipped by 6 bases and J by 4 bases, with 12 bases between them. The CDR3 extends over 13 amino acids. CDR3 nucleotides: TGTGCCAGCAGGTTCGGAGGTATCACTGAAGCTTTCTTT. It is translated as CASRFGGITEAFF. Filled out from reference TRBV28 and TRBJ1-1, the complete variable domain reads DVKVTQSSRYLVKRTGEKVFLECVQDMDHENMFWYRQDPGLGLRLIYFSYDVKMKEKGDIPEGYSVSREKKERFSLILESASTNQTSMYLCASRFGGITEAFFGQGTRLTVV.

V is TRBV19 and J is TRBJ1-3; D may be TRBD1 (5 bases). Trimming took 5 bases from V and 2 from J, leaving 16 bases between them. The CDR3 length is 16 residues. CDR1 is LNHDA, CDR2 SQIVND, per germline (reference sequence). CDR3 loop: CASSRRGVVPGNTIYF. CDR3 nucleotides: TGTGCCAGTAGTCGCCGGGGGGTAGTCCCTGGAAACACCATATATTTT.

This clone was observed a few times. This sample also contains other DNA sequences that code for the same CDR3. This chain joins TRBV18 and TRBJ2-3; no definite D call. The germline gives CDR1 KGHSH, CDR2 LQKENI. The germline V and J ends were trimmed by 2 bases and 4 bases, with 1 base remaining between them. This CDR3 region has 11 residues. This chain's CDR3 is CASSPADTQYF. CDR3 nucleotides: TGTGCCAGCTCACCAGCAGATACGCAGTATTTT.

V is TRBV4-1 and J is TRBJ1-4, with TRBD1 matching 10 bases. After removal of 0 bases from V and 8 bases from J, the junction contained 3 bases not matched to a gene. The CDR3 extends over 15 amino acids. Germline V gene sequence: CDR1 MGHRA, CDR2 YSYEKL. The CDR3, as DNA: TGCGCCAGCAGCCAAGACGGGACAGGGGTCGAAAAACTGTTTTTT. Its protein is CASSQDGTGVEKLFF.

This clone showed up just a few times. CDR3 coding DNA: TGCAGCGCTGGACAAATGGGACCAGATACGCAGTATTTT. It specifies CSAGQMGPDTQYF. This chain links TRBV29-1 with TRBJ2-3, with D perhaps TRBD1 or TRBD2 (5 bases each). CDR1 and CDR2 (germline): SQVTM, ANQGSEA. The CDR3 is 13 residues long. V was trimmed by 7 bases and J by 4 bases, leaving 15 bases between them.

The chain employs TRBV5-1 and TRBJ2-1; TRBD2 agrees at 11 bases. CDR3 length: 17 amino acids. Trimming at V came to 4 bases and at J to 4 bases, leaving 10 bases not matched to a gene. Germline V CDR1 and CDR2: SGHRS, YFSETQ. CDR3 sequence (DNA): TGCGCCAGCAGCGTCAGATCCGGGACTAGCGGTTACAATGAGCAGTTCTTC. It specifies CASSVRSGTSGYNEQFF. The complete variable domain, with remaining parts taken from reference TRBV5-1 and TRBJ2-1, reads KAGVTQTPRYLIKTRGQQVTLSCSPISGHRSVSWYQQTPGQGLQFLFEYFSETQRNKGNFPGRFSGRQFSNSRSEMNVSTLELGDSALYLCASSVRSGTSGYNEQFFGPGTRLTVL.

This clone came up a few times. V and J are TRBV5-1 and TRBJ2-5, with D perhaps TRBD2 (5 bases). Germline CDR1 reads SGHRS; CDR2 reads YFSETQ. This CDR3 comprises 15 residues. Trimming stripped 0 bases from V and 2 bases from J, with 11 bases between. The CDR3 DNA reads as TGCGCCAGCAGCTTGGCCTCTAGCCTACAAGAGACCCAGTACTTC. This encodes CASSLASSLQETQYF.

The chain is built from TRBV9 and TRBJ1-1; maybe TRBD1 (6 bases). Deletions cut 2 bases from V and 1 base from J, with 9 bases between. The length of the CDR3 is 14 residues. Germline V gene lookup returns CDR1 SGDLS and CDR2 YYNGEE. CDR3 residues: CASSVGTQNTEAFF. Here the CDR3 DNA reads TGTGCCAGCAGCGTTGGGACACAGAACACTGAAGCTTTCTTT.

This clone occurred a few times. This chain uses TRBV2 with TRBJ1-5, with 8 bases fitting TRBD1. Germline CDR1 is SNHLY and CDR2 is FYNNEI. This CDR3 spans 15 amino acids. J was trimmed by 1 base and V by 7 bases; bases with no gene match: 6. CDR3 sequence: CASTAGQGSNQPQHF. CDR3 bases: TGTGCCAGCACGGCTGGACAGGGAAGCAATCAGCCCCAGCATTTT.

J is TRBJ2-7 and V is TRBV5-1, with D tentatively TRBD2 (5 bases). The CDR3 is made up of 12 amino acids. V lost 1 base, J lost 5 bases, and 7 bases lay in between. Germline CDR1 is SGHRS and CDR2 is YFSETQ. The DNA of the CDR3 is TGCGCCAGCAGCTTGAACGGGGACGAGCAGTACTTC. This gives the protein CASSLNGDEQYF.